The 23 T cell receptor beta chains below all came from one sample that was sequenced in a study of blood T cell repertoires in COVID-19. Some clones are missing from TCRdb's copy, which holds only in-frame ones; the method was immunoSEQ multiplex PCR. The sample shows 60,000 to 85,000 clones, around 87% of them seen only once. The sample was peripheral blood. Receptors were obtained from a woman older than 75 with active or convalescent COVID-19.

V gene TRBV7-9 combines with J gene TRBJ1-6; 8 nucleotides align to TRBD1. Trimming removed 4 bases from V and 7 bases from J; junction bases left unmatched: 3. The germline gives CDR1 SEHNR, CDR2 FQNEAQ (reference sequence). This CDR3 region has 14 residues. The CDR3 is CASSSDRGNSPLHF. The CDR3 bases are TGTGCCAGCAGCTCCGACAGGGGAAATTCACCCCTCCACTTT.

The V and J genes are TRBV27 and TRBJ2-5; tentatively, D is TRBD1 (6 bases). The CDR3 covers 14 residues. V was cut by 6 bases and J by 0 bases, with 11 bases left in between. From germline, CDR1 is MNHEY and CDR2 SMNVEV (reference sequence). CDR3 sequence: CASRPRGYQETQYF. In DNA form, the CDR3 reads TGTGCCAGCAGGCCGAGGGGGTACCAAGAGACCCAGTACTTC.

In this sample, this clone turned up a few times. The rearrangement joins TRBV11-2 to TRBJ2-5; 9 positions match TRBD1. There are 15 residues in the CDR3. V was clipped by 5 bases and J by 3 bases; unmatched bases: 7. Germline lookup yields CDR1 SGHAT and CDR2 FQNNGV. CDR3 DNA: TGTGCCAGCAGCACCCCGGGACAGGGTAAAGAGACCCAGTACTTC. Residues: CASSTPGQGKETQYF. Full variable domain (outside the CDR3, taken from reference TRBV11-2 and TRBJ2-5): EAGVAQSPRYKIIEKRQSVAFWCNPISGHATLYWYQQILGQGPKLLIQFQNNGVVDDSQLPKDRFSAERLKGVDSTLKIQPAKLEDSAVYLCASSTPGQGKETQYFGPGTRLLVL.

V and J are TRBV3-1 (or the pseudogene TRBV3-2) and TRBJ2-5, with 7 bases lining up with TRBD2. In germline, CDR1 is LGHDT, CDR2 YNNKEL (reference sequence). After removal of 0 bases from V and 3 bases from J, the junction contained 4 bases not matched to a gene. This CDR3 has 15 amino acids. The CDR3 sequence is CASSQDRGTKETQYF. CDR3 nucleotide sequence: TGTGCCAGCAGCCAAGATCGGGGGACTAAAGAGACCCAGTACTTC.

The genes are TRBV19 and TRBJ1-5; no clear D. The V end lost 4 bases, the J end lost 2 bases, and 12 bases lay between the germline ends. The CDR3 consists of 15 residues. Germline CDR1 is LNHDA and CDR2 is SQIVND (reference sequence). This CDR3 is CASSTTVEGNQPQHF. CDR3 coding DNA: TGTGCCAGTAGTACGACGGTCGAGGGCAATCAGCCCCAGCATTTT.

The V call is TRBV7-2, the J call TRBJ1-6; 8 bases are a match to TRBD1. V shed 3 bases and J 9 bases; nucleotides not matched to a gene: 7. Germline assignment: CDR1 SGHTA and CDR2 FQGNSA. The CDR3 runs 15 residues. Here the CDR3 DNA reads TGTGCCAGCAGCTTGGACAGGGTAATAGGTTCACCCCTCCACTTT. It is translated as CASSLDRVIGSPLHF.

V usage is TRBV27 and J usage is TRBJ1-1; 9 bases are shared with TRBD1. The CDR3 is made up of 16 amino acids. Germline lookup yields CDR1 MNHEY and CDR2 SMNVEV (reference sequence). The ends lost 5 bases at V and 0 bases at J; junction bases unmatched: 7. CDR3 sequence (DNA): TGTGCCAGCAGTAACATTACAGGGGGCATGAACACTGAAGCTTTCTTT. Translating gives CASSNITGGMNTEAFF.

The rearrangement links TRBV9 to TRBJ1-6; the D gene is possibly TRBD1 (5 bases). The CDR3 covers 14 residues. Germline V gene data show CDR1 as SGDLS and CDR2 as YYNGEE. The V gene lost 4 bases and the J gene lost 12 bases, with 17 bases spanning the gap. CDR3 coding DNA: TGTGCCAGCAGCTCCCCGACACGGAGGGGACCCCTCCACTTT. It encodes CASSSPTRRGPLHF.

CDR3 bases: TGTGCCAGCAGCCGGGCGGGACTAGCTGCGGCTACGCAGTATTTT. Translation: CASSRAGLAAATQYF. The rearrangement joins TRBV13 to TRBJ2-3; TRBD2 aligns across 9 bases. Losses at the gene ends were 5 bases for V and 8 bases for J; bases not matched to a gene: 11. The CDR3 contains 15 residues. CDR1 and CDR2 (germline): PRHDT, FYEKMQ (reference sequence).

This chain connects TRBV6-4 to TRBJ2-6; weak D call: TRBD1 (6 bases). Trimming left V 2 bases short and J 0 bases short, with 8 bases between. CDR3 length equals 16 residues. The germline CDR1 and CDR2 sequences are MRHNA and SNTAGT. The CDR3 sequence is CASSDQGFSGANVLTF. CDR3 DNA sequence: TGTGCCAGCAGTGACCAGGGGTTCTCTGGGGCCAACGTCCTGACTTTC.

J is TRBJ2-5 and V is TRBV7-8; TRBD1 aligns across 9 bases. The CDR3 is made up of 15 amino acids. Germline V lookup: CDR1 SGHVS, CDR2 FQNEAQ. The V segment lost 2 bases and the J segment 9 bases; nucleotides outside the gene matches: 10. The CDR3 coding sequence is TGTGCCAGCAGCTTAACTCCGGGACAGGGTAAGGCCCAGTACTTC. The encoded protein is CASSLTPGQGKAQYF.

This clone was recorded a few times. The genes are TRBV2 and TRBJ2-2, with a tentative D call TRBD2 (5 bases). V lost 4 bases and J lost 2, with 11 bases in between. Germline assignment: CDR1 SNHLY and CDR2 FYNNEI. The CDR3 has 15 residues. CDR3 DNA sequence: TGTGCCAGCAGTGCGGCTAGCCTTAACACCGGGGAGCTGTTTTTT. Its translation: CASSAASLNTGELFF. Complete variable domain (other parts from reference TRBV2 and TRBJ2-2): EPEVTQTPSHQVTQMGQEVILRCVPISNHLYFYWYRQILGQKVEFLVSFYNNEISEKSEIFDDQFSVERPDGSNFTLKIRSTKLEDSAMYFCASSAASLNTGELFFGEGSRLTVL.

V usage is TRBV10-2 and J usage is TRBJ2-1; maybe TRBD1 (5 bases). The germline gives CDR1 WSHSY, CDR2 SAAADI. This CDR3 is built from 18 residues. The V end lost 0 bases, the J end lost 1 base, and 16 bases lay between the germline ends. DNA of the CDR3: TGCGCCAGCAGTGAGTCGCCGGAAAGGGGCCTGTCCTACAATGAGCAGTTCTTC. It specifies CASSESPERGLSYNEQFF.

V gene TRBV7-9 combines with J gene TRBJ2-7; 8 nucleotides match TRBD1. This CDR3 is 15 amino acids long. V dropped 5 bases and J dropped 6; count of bases not matched to a gene: 12. CDR1 SEHNR and CDR2 FQNEAQ come from the germline V gene (reference sequence). CDR3 loop: CASSPDRGNRAEQYF. In DNA form, the CDR3 reads TGTGCCAGCAGCCCCGACAGGGGAAATCGGGCCGAGCAGTACTTC.

This clone was counted a single time. V gene TRBV12-5 combines with J gene TRBJ2-3; possible D gene TRBD1, 6 bases. The V gene's germline CDR1 is LGHNT and CDR2 FRNRAP. Trimming left V 4 bases short and J 0 bases short, with 20 bases between. The CDR3 has 18 residues. CDR3 loop: CASGSSRKDRESTDTQYF. DNA for the CDR3: TGTGCTAGTGGTTCCTCGCGGAAGGACAGAGAAAGCACAGATACGCAGTATTTT.

V is TRBV25-1 and J is TRBJ1-2, with D unresolved. The ends were cut back, 4 bases at V and 4 bases at J, with 7 bases in the middle. CDR3 length: 12 amino acids. Germline V lookup: CDR1 MGHDK, CDR2 SYGVNS. As DNA, the CDR3 is TGTGCCAGCAGTGCGCCGGTCTATGGCTACACCTTC. Its protein is CASSAPVYGYTF.

This chain joins TRBV24-1 and TRBJ2-2, with 8 bases that match TRBD2. CDR1 is KGHDR and CDR2 is SFDVKD in the germline V gene. CDR3 length: 15 residues. Trimming at V came to 3 bases and at J to 4 bases, leaving 3 bases not matched to a gene. CDR3 loop: CATSDPGGPTGELFF. CDR3 nucleotide sequence: TGTGCCACCAGTGATCCGGGGGGGCCCACCGGGGAGCTGTTTTTT.

The V and J genes are TRBV21-1 and TRBJ1-2. TRBV21-1 is a pseudogene. This CDR3 is built from 15 residues. As DNA, the CDR3 is TGTGCCAGCAGCAAATTAGTCGGGGGAAACTATGGCTACACCTTC. This encodes CASSKLVGGNYGYTF.

This clone occurred once. The chain joins TRBV28 to TRBJ2-5, with D possibly being TRBD1 (5 bases). The germline CDR1 and CDR2 sequences are MDHEN and SYDVKM. V dropped 8 bases and J dropped 1 base, with 11 bases sitting between them. The CDR3 is 13 residues long. This CDR3 is CASVGVRQETQYF. Here the CDR3 DNA reads TGTGCCAGCGTAGGGGTTCGCCAAGAGACCCAGTACTTC.

The chain uses TRBV11-2 and TRBJ1-3; D may be TRBD1 (6 bases). Germline CDR1 and CDR2: SGHAT and FQNNGV. Trimming pared 3 bases from V and 7 bases from J, leaving 7 bases between. CDR3 size: 12 residues. CDR3 sequence (DNA): TGTGCCAGCAGCTTTGACAGGAACACCATATATTTT. It is translated as CASSFDRNTIYF.

This chain links TRBV5-1 with TRBJ2-1; TRBD1 matches 11 bases. The CDR3 is made up of 18 amino acids. CDR1 is SGHRS, CDR2 YFSETQ, per germline. With 3 bases clipped from V and 8 bases from J, the junction kept 16 bases outside the gene matches. The CDR3 is CASSSLSKGTGGTDEQFF. The CDR3 nucleotides are TGCGCCAGCAGCTCGCTCTCTAAGGGGACAGGGGGGACCGATGAGCAGTTCTTC.

The chain has TRBV21-1 and TRBJ1-5; the table's TRBD1 call for D was not verified on the DNA. TRBV21-1 is tagged as a pseudogene. The CDR3 consists of 19 residues. The CDR3 here is CASSGTTGHRLSRVQPQHF. The DNA for the CDR3 is TGTGCCAGCAGCGGAACTACGGGACATAGGCTTTCCCGCGTTCAGCCCCAGCATTTT.

The chain recombines TRBV12-3 or TRBV12-4 with TRBJ2-2; no clear D gene. This CDR3 has 11 amino acids. V lost 6 bases and J lost 7, with 6 bases in between. CDR3 sequence (DNA): TGTGCCAGCAGCTATAGCGGGGAGCTGTTTTTT. This codes for CASSYSGELFF.